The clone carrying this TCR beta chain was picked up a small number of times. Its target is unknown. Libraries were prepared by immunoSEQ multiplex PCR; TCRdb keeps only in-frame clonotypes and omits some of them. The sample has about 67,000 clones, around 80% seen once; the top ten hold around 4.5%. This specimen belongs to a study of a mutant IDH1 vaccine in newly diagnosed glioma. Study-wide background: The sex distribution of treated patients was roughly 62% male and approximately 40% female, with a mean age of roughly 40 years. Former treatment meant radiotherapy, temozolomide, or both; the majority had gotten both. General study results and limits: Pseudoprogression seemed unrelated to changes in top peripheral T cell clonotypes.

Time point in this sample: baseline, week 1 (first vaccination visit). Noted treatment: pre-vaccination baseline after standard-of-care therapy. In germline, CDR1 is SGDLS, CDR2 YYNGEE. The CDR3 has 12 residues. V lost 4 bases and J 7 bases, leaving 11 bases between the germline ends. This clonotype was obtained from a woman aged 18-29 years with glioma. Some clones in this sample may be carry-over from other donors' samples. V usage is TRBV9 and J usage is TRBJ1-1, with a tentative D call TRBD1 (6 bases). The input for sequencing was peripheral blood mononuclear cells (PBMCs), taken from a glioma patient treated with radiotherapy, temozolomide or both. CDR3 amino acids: CASSLGQDEAFF. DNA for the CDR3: TGTGCCAGCAGCTTGGGACAAGATGAAGCTTTCTTT.